A selection of T cell receptor beta chains follows, all from one sample in a study of beta chain features in type 1 diabetes. Assay: immunoSEQ multiplex PCR; the TCRdb copy retains only in-frame clones and omits some. The sample shows about 150,000 clones, 40% to 60% of them seen only once. The sample comprised Tregs from blood. These receptors were obtained from a man aged 18 to 29 in good health. Each CDR3 is given with its conserved first and last residue. A D gene is named only where the DNA matches it firmly. Size is stated for part of the rows, as once, few or many counts, or as a class when the clone is expanded.

V: TRBV19; D: NA; J: TRBJ2-5; size: once; CDR3: CASSMEVDRTQYF; DNA: TGTGCCAGTAGTATGGAGGTAGATAGGACCCAGTACTTC
V: TRBV10-3; D: NA; J: TRBJ2-2; size: NA; CDR3: CATTPWGGKNTGELFF; DNA: TGTGCCACCACCCCATGGGGCGGAAAGAACACCGGGGAGCTGTTTTTT
V: TRBV5-1; D: TRBD2; J: TRBJ2-1; size: few; CDR3: CASSSSGRYNEQFF; DNA: TGCGCCAGCAGCTCCAGCGGGAGATACAATGAGCAGTTCTTC
V: TRBV2; D: NA; J: TRBJ1-1; size: NA; CDR3: CASRPTTAMNTEAFF; DNA: TGTGCCAGCAGACCTACGACAGCAATGAACACTGAAGCTTTCTTT
V: TRBV10-3; D: TRBD1; J: TRBJ2-1; size: few; CDR3: CAIRAGTEGDQFF; DNA: TGTGCCATCAGAGCCGGGACAGAGGGTGACCAGTTCTTC
V: TRBV5-4; D: TRBD2; J: TRBJ2-2; size: many; CDR3: CASTAVAGGSGELFF; DNA: TGTGCCAGCACCGCGGTAGCGGGGGGCTCCGGGGAGCTGTTTTTT
V: TRBV19; D: NA; J: TRBJ1-2; size: NA; CDR3: CARVLHSGYTF; DNA: TGTGCCAGGGTGCTTCACAGCGGCTACACCTTC
V: TRBV6-6; D: NA; J: TRBJ1-1; size: few; CDR3: CASRPTGSNTEAFF; DNA: TGTGCCAGCAGGCCGACAGGTTCGAACACTGAAGCTTTCTTT
V: TRBV7-2; D: TRBD1; J: TRBJ2-7; size: few; CDR3: CASSAQQGHSYEQYF; DNA: TGTGCCAGCAGCGCCCAACAGGGGCACTCCTACGAGCAGTACTTC
V: TRBV27; D: TRBD1; J: TRBJ1-6; size: NA; CDR3: CASSRLQGGNSPLHF; DNA: TGTGCCAGCAGCCGATTACAGGGGGGAAATTCACCCCTCCACTTT
V: TRBV7-2; D: NA; J: TRBJ2-5; size: NA; CDR3: CASSPGQTQETQYF; DNA: TGTGCCAGCAGCCCCGGACAGACTCAAGAGACCCAGTACTTC
V: TRBV7-2; D: TRBD1; J: TRBJ2-7; size: NA; CDR3: CASSPGHRGRLDEQYF; DNA: TGTGCCAGCAGCCCAGGGCACAGGGGGCGTCTTGACGAGCAGTACTTC
V: TRBV7-2; D: TRBD1; J: TRBJ1-4; size: NA; CDR3: CASSFFPTGGFEKLFF; DNA: TGTGCCAGCAGCTTTTTTCCGACAGGGGGCTTTGAAAAACTGTTTTTT
V: TRBV5-1; D: NA; J: TRBJ1-4; size: few; CDR3: CASSFGEATNEKLFF; DNA: TGCGCCAGCAGCTTTGGGGAGGCAACTAATGAAAAACTGTTTTTT
V: TRBV28; D: TRBD2; J: TRBJ2-7; size: few; CDR3: CASSPGLAGGYLSYEQYF; DNA: TGTGCCAGCAGTCCTGGCCTAGCGGGGGGATATCTCTCCTACGAGCAGTACTTC
V: TRBV15; D: TRBD1; J: TRBJ2-1; size: few; CDR3: CATADQDRVKEQFF; DNA: TGTGCCACCGCCGACCAGGACAGGGTAAAGGAACAGTTCTTC
V: TRBV5-6; D: TRBD1; J: TRBJ1-1; size: NA; CDR3: CASSLQGGTEAFF; DNA: TGTGCCAGCAGTCTTCAGGGGGGCACTGAAGCTTTCTTT
V: TRBV11-2; D: TRBD1; J: TRBJ1-1; size: once; CDR3: CASSLATGGRLGAFF; DNA: TGTGCCAGCAGCTTAGCGACAGGGGGACGGCTTGGAGCTTTCTTT
V: TRBV5-4; D: NA; J: TRBJ2-7; size: few; CDR3: CASSLAQGGINYEQYF; DNA: TGTGCCAGCAGCTTGGCCCAAGGAGGAATCAACTACGAGCAGTACTTC
V: TRBV2; D: TRBD2; J: TRBJ2-1; size: few; CDR3: CASSDGPAGRNEQFF; DNA: TGTGCCAGCAGTGATGGGCCAGCGGGACGCAATGAGCAGTTCTTC
V: TRBV18; D: TRBD1; J: TRBJ2-5; size: NA; CDR3: CASSQTGPQETQYF; DNA: TGTGCCAGCTCACAGACAGGGCCCCAAGAGACCCAGTACTTC
V: TRBV5-1; D: NA; J: TRBJ1-6; size: NA; CDR3: CASSFFGLTESPLHF; DNA: TGCGCCAGCAGCTTCTTTGGACTCACGGAATCACCCCTCCACTTT
V: TRBV7-9; D: NA; J: TRBJ2-3; size: NA; CDR3: CASSPGELARDTQYF; DNA: TGTGCCAGCAGCCCTGGGGAGTTGGCCAGAGATACGCAGTATTTT
V: TRBV19; D: NA; J: TRBJ2-7; size: NA; CDR3: CASTDLDSSYEQYF; DNA: TGTGCCAGCACTGATTTGGACAGCTCCTACGAGCAGTACTTC
V: TRBV7-9; D: NA; J: TRBJ1-4; size: NA; CDR3: CASSPSGVRGAKLFF; DNA: TGTGCCAGCAGCCCTAGCGGGGTCAGGGGTGCAAAACTGTTTTTT
V: TRBV15; D: NA; J: TRBJ1-2; size: NA; CDR3: CATSRVREQGYTF; DNA: TGTGCCACCAGCAGAGTCCGGGAACAAGGCTACACCTTC